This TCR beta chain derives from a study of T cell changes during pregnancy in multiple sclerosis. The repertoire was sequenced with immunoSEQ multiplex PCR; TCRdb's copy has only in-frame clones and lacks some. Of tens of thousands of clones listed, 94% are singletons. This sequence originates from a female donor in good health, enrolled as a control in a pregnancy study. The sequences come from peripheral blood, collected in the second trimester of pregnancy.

Here the CDR3 DNA reads TGTGCCAGCAGCGGGGAGACAGGGACAGTTCGACAGCCCCAGCATTTT. It translates to CASSGETGTVRQPQHF. The rearrangement links TRBV7-9 to TRBJ1-5; 7 bases line up with TRBD1. The CDR3 length is 16 residues. V lost 5 bases and J lost 7; bases outside the gene matches: 14. CDR1 and CDR2 from the germline V gene are SEHNR and FQNEAQ (reference sequence).